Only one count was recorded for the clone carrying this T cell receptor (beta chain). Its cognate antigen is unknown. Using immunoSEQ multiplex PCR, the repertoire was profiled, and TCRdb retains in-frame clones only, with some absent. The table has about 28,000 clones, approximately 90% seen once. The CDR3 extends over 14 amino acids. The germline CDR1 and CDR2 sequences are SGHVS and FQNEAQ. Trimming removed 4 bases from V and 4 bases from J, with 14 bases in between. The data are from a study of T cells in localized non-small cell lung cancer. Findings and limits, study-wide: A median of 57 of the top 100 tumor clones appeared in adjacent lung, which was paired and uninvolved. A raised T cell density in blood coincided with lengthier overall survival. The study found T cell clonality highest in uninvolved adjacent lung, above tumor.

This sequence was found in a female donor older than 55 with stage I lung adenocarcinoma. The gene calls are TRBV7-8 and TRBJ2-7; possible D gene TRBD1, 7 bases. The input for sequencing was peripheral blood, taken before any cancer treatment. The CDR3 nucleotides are TGTGCCAGCAGCTCCATCGGGGGACAGTACGAGCAGTACTTC. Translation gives CASSSIGGQYEQYF.